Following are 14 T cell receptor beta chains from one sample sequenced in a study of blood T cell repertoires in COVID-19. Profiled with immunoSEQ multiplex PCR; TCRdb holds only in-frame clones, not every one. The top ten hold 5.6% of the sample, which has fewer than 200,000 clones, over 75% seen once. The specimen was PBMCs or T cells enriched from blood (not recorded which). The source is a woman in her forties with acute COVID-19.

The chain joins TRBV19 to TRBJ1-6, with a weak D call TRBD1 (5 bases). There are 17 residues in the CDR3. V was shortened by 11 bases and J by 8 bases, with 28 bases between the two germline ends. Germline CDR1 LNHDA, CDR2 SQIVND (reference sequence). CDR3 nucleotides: TGTGCCCAAGTATCCAGGCGGGGGTTTTTGAAGTATTCACCCCTCCACTTT. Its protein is CAQVSRRGFLKYSPLHF.

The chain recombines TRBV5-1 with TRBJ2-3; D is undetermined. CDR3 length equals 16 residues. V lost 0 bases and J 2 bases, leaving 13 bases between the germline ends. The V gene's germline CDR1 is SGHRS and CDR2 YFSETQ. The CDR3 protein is CASSLAMGLVTDTQYF. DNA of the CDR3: TGCGCCAGCAGCTTGGCTATGGGTCTAGTCACAGATACGCAGTATTTT.

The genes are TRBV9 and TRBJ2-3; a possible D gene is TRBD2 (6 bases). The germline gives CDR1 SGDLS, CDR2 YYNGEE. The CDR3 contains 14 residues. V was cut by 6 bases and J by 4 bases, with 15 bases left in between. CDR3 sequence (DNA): TGTGCCAGCACCTACGGGAGTGGGGCAGATACGCAGTATTTT. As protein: CASTYGSGADTQYF.

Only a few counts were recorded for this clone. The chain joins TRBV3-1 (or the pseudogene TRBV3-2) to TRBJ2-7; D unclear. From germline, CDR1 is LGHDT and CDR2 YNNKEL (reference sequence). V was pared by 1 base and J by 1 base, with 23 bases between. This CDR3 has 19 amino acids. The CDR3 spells CASSQGFYPVGGSSYEQYF. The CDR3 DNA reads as TGTGCCAGCAGCCAAGGCTTTTATCCCGTCGGCGGCTCTTCCTACGAGCAGTACTTC.

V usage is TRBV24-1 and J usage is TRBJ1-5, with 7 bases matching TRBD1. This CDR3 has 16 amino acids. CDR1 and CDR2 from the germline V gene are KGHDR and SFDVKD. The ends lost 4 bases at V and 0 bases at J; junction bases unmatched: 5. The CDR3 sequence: CATSERDSHSNQPQHF. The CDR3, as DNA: TGTGCCACCAGTGAACGGGACAGCCATAGCAATCAGCCCCAGCATTTT.

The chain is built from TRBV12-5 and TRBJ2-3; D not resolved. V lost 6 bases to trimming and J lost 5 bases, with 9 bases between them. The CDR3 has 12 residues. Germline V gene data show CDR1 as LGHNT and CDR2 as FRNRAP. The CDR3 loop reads CASGTSGDTQYF. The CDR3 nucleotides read TGTGCTAGTGGAACTTCTGGAGATACGCAGTATTTT.

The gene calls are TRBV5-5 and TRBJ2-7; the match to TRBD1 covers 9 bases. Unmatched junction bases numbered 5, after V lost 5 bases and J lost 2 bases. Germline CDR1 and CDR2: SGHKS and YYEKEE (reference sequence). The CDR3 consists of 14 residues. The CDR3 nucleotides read TGTGCCAGCAGTCGCCGGGACAGGGCCTACGAGCAGTACTTC. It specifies CASSRRDRAYEQYF.

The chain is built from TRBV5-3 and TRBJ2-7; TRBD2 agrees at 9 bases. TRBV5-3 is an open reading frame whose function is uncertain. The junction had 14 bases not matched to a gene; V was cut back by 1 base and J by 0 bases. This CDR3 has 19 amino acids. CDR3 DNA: TGTGCCAGAAGCTTGTCCTGGGCTAGCGGGATCCCTAGCTCCTACGAGCAGTACGTC. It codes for CARSLSWASGIPSSYEQYV.

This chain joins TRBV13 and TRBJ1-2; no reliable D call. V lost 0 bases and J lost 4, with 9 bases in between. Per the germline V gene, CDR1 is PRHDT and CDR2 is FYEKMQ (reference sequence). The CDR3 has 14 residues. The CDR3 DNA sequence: TGTGCCAGCAGCTTAGGGGGCACACCCTATGGCTACACCTTC. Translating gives CASSLGGTPYGYTF.

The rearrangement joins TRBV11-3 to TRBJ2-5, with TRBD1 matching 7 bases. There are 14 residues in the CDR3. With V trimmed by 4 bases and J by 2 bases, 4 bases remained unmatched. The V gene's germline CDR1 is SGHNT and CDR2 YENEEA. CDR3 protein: CASSSGTAQETQYF. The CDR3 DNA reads TGTGCCAGCAGCTCTGGGACAGCGCAAGAGACCCAGTACTTC. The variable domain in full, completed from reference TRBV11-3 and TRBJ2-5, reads EAGVVQSPRYKIIEKKQPVAFWCNPISGHNTLYWYLQNLGQGPELLIRYENEEAVDDSQLPKDRFSAERLKGVDSTLKIQPAELGDSAVYLCASSSGTAQETQYFGPGTRLLVL.

The CDR3 DNA sequence: TGTGCCAGCAGCCAAGTTTGGGGGCCTCTCACTGAAGCTTTCTTT. Protein: CASSQVWGPLTEAFF. This chain joins TRBV14 and TRBJ1-1; a possible D gene is TRBD1 (6 bases). This CDR3 region has 15 residues. The germline CDR1 and CDR2 sequences are SGHDN and FVKESK. V was trimmed by 1 base and J by 4 bases, leaving 13 bases between them.

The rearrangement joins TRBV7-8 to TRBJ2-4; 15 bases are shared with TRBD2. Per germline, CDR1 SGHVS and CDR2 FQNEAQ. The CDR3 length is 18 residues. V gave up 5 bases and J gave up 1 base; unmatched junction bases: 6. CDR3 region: CASSQGLAGGRAKNIQYF. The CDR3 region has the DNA TGTGCCAGCAGCCAGGGACTAGCGGGAGGACGGGCCAAAAACATTCAGTACTTC.

The DNA for the CDR3 is TGCGCCAGCAGCTCTCTAGCGGGAGCTTCCGGGGAGCTGTTTTTT. It is translated as CASSSLAGASGELFF. The V call is TRBV5-1, the J call TRBJ2-2; 10 positions match TRBD2. The CDR3 runs to 15 residues. The junction had 5 bases not matched to a gene; V was cut back by 3 bases and J by 6 bases. CDR1 is SGHRS, CDR2 YFSETQ, per germline.

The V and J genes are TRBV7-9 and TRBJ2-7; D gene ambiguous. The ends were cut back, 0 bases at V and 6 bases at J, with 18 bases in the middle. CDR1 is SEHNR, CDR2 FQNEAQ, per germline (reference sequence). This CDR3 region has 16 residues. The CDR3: CASSLASPSERFEQYF. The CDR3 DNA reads TGTGCCAGCAGCTTAGCCTCTCCCTCTGAGCGTTTCGAGCAGTACTTC.